This TCR beta chain came from a study of cytomegalovirus exposure and HLA in healthy donors. The CDR3 contains 19 residues. Germline assignment: CDR1 SEHNR and CDR2 FQNEAQ (reference sequence). Trimming removed 6 bases at V and 0 bases at J, with 25 bases between. PCR used 60 Vbeta primers and 13 Jbeta primers. The table came from immunoSEQ multiplex PCR; TCRdb's copy has only in-frame clones and leaves some out. The table records about 180,000 clones, roughly 80% of them present only once. This clonotype was obtained from a girl between 5 and 17 years old in good health and CMV-seropositive. The source material was PBMCs. The rearrangement links TRBV7-9 to TRBJ2-3, with D perhaps matching TRBD2 (6 bases). CDR3 protein: CASRPQEGPHGASTDTQYF. CDR3 in DNA: TGTGCCAGCAGACCTCAGGAGGGGCCCCATGGTGCTAGCACAGATACGCAGTATTTT. The full variable domain, completed using reference TRBV7-9 and TRBJ2-3, is DTGVSQNPRHKITKRGQNVTFRCDPISEHNRLYWYRQTLGQGPEFLTYFQNEAQLEKSRLLSDRFSAERPKGSFSTLEIQRTEQGDSAMYLCASRPQEGPHGASTDTQYFGPGTRLTVL.